This T cell receptor beta chain stems from a study of T cell responses to AZD1222 COVID-19 vaccine. Overall study results and limits: Donor demographics were predominantly white British with a female majority; clonal diversity may be underestimated. When two AZD1222 doses had been given, Spike-specific TCR breadth and depth rose.

As for this clone: The antigen remains undetermined.

TCRdb's copy holds only in-frame clones and misses some; the assay was immunoSEQ multiplex PCR. Of about 180,000 clones detected, 94% appear once; the ten largest clones hold roughly 1.7%. The receptor was isolated from an adult who received the AZD1222 COVID-19 vaccine. Source: peripheral blood, taken 28 days after the second AZD1222 dose.

The CDR3, as DNA: TGTGCCAGCAGTTTGCAGGGTTTCGCAGATACGCAGTATTTT. It codes for CASSLQGFADTQYF. This sequence joins TRBV6-5 and TRBJ2-3, with D perhaps TRBD1 (5 bases). Germline CDR1 is MNHEY and CDR2 is SVGAGI. V gave up 4 bases and J gave up 4 bases, with 12 bases separating them. The CDR3 length is 14 residues.